A selection of T cell receptor beta chains follows, all from one sample in a study of shared clonotypes between healthy human individuals. Repertoires were generated with immunoSEQ multiplex PCR, while TCRdb's copy carries only in-frame clones and drops some. The data show fewer than 350,000 clones, about nine tenths seen once. The specimen sequenced was memory CD8+ T cells sorted from blood. The receptor set was obtained from a man aged 18 to 30 in good health. Each CDR3 is given with its conserved first and last residue. A D gene is named only where the DNA matches it firmly. Not every row has a clone size; where given, it reads once, few, many or a size class.

clone size | J gene | V gene | D gene | CDR3 protein | CDR3 DNA
NA | TRBJ2-7 | TRBV9 | TRBD2 | CASSPLAGSTYEQYF | TGTGCCAGCAGCCCCTTAGCGGGATCTACCTACGAGCAGTACTTC
NA | TRBJ2-7 | TRBV5-1 | TRBD2 | CASSLDAGEPYEQYF | TGCGCCAGCAGCTTGGATGCGGGGGAACCCTACGAGCAGTACTTC
once | TRBJ2-1 | TRBV13 | TRBD2 | CASSLASSGYNEQFF | TGTGCCAGCAGTCTGGCGTCTAGCGGTTACAATGAGCAGTTCTTC
NA | TRBJ1-4 | TRBV5-6 | NA | CASTLREAGVKLFF | TGTGCCAGCACCCTCAGGGAAGCTGGGGTAAAACTGTTTTTT
NA | TRBJ2-7 | TRBV4-1 | NA | CASSQVQTGIYEQYF | TGCGCCAGCAGCCAGGTACAAACGGGAATCTACGAGCAGTACTTC
NA | TRBJ2-7 | TRBV6-1 | NA | CASRWWQDYEQYF | TGTGCCAGCAGATGGTGGCAGGACTACGAGCAGTACTTC
NA | TRBJ2-7 | TRBV7-9 | NA | CATVTGGYEQYF | TGTGCCACCGTTACAGGAGGGTACGAGCAGTACTTC
NA | TRBJ2-7 | TRBV27 | NA | CASSSPGGIYEQYF | TGTGCCAGCAGTTCGCCCGGGGGTATCTACGAGCAGTACTTC
NA | TRBJ2-7 | TRBV19 | NA | CASSTLGASYEQYF | TGTGCCAGTAGTACATTAGGGGCGTCCTACGAGCAGTACTTC
NA | TRBJ1-4 | TRBV28 | NA | CASSPPVGGLEEKLFF | TGTGCCAGCAGTCCCCCCGTTGGGGGGCTAGAGGAAAAACTGTTTTTT
once | TRBJ2-6 | TRBV11-2 | TRBD1 | CASSLTGTGANVLTF | TGTGCCAGCAGCTTGACAGGGACTGGGGCCAACGTCCTGACTTTC
NA | TRBJ1-6 | TRBV28 | NA | CASSGRQPYNSPLHF | TGTGCCAGCAGTGGTCGACAGCCGTATAATTCACCCCTCCACTTT
NA | TRBJ2-1 | TRBV9 | TRBD1 | CASSGQGVWNEQFF | TGTGCCAGCAGCGGACAGGGGGTCTGGAATGAGCAGTTCTTC
NA | TRBJ2-7 | TRBV15 | NA | CATSRGGQVSSYEQYF | TGTGCCACCAGCAGGGGAGGACAGGTCAGCTCCTACGAGCAGTACTTC
once | TRBJ2-2 | TRBV15 | TRBD2 | CATSSSGVGTGELFF | TGTGCCACCAGCAGTAGCGGGGTGGGGACCGGGGAGCTGTTTTTT
NA | TRBJ2-3 | TRBV4-1 | NA | CASSQDWGGLTDTQYF | TGCGCCAGCAGCCAAGACTGGGGGGGGCTGACAGATACGCAGTATTTT
NA | TRBJ2-7 | TRBV30 | TRBD1 | CAWRGQAYYEQYF | TGTGCCTGGAGGGGACAGGCGTACTACGAGCAGTACTTC
NA | TRBJ2-7 | TRBV23-1 | NA | CASSQRAGLIYEQYF | TGCGCCAGCAGTCAACGGGCAGGGCTGATCTACGAGCAGTACTTC
NA | TRBJ2-5 | TRBV23-1 | NA | CASSQTDSWGETQYF | TGCGCCAGCAGTCAAACAGACAGTTGGGGGGAGACCCAGTACTTC
NA | TRBJ2-7 | TRBV9 | TRBD2 | CASSKGTSGNYEQYF | TGTGCCAGCAGCAAGGGGACTAGCGGGAACTACGAGCAGTACTTC
medium-sized | TRBJ2-3 | TRBV7-9 | NA | CASSSSDYTQYF | TGTGCCAGCAGCTCGTCGGACTATACGCAGTATTTT
NA | TRBJ2-7 | TRBV7-8 | TRBD2 | CASSFSGGFSSYEQYF | TGTGCCAGCAGCTTTAGCGGGGGCTTTAGCTCCTACGAGCAGTACTTC
NA | TRBJ2-1 | TRBV10-3 | TRBD2 | CAISGLAGGQYEQFF | TGTGCCATCAGCGGACTAGCGGGGGGGCAGTATGAGCAGTTCTTC
NA | TRBJ2-4 | TRBV5-1 | NA | CASSLDDLGPLTKNIQYF | TGCGCCAGCAGCTTGGACGACCTCGGACCCCTGACCAAAAACATTCAGTACTTC
NA | TRBJ1-1 | TRBV7-8 | NA | CASSFGLNTEAFF | TGTGCCAGCAGCTTCGGGCTTAACACTGAAGCTTTCTTT
once | TRBJ2-1 | TRBV25-1 | NA | CASSEGLADEQFF | TGTGCCAGCAGTGAGGGCCTAGCTGATGAGCAGTTCTTC
once | TRBJ2-7 | TRBV5-4 | NA | CASSFPGDPYEQYF | TGTGCCAGCAGCTTCCCTGGGGATCCCTACGAGCAGTACTTC
NA | TRBJ2-7 | TRBV6-6 | NA | CASSDMVGFYYEQYF | TGTGCCAGTTCAGATATGGTGGGGTTTTACTACGAGCAGTACTTC
NA | TRBJ2-1 | TRBV6-5 | NA | CASSLGSSYNEQFF | TGTGCCAGCAGCCTGGGGAGCTCCTACAATGAGCAGTTCTTC
NA | TRBJ2-7 | TRBV4-3 | NA | CASSQRYVEAATYEQYF | TGCGCCAGCAGCCAAAGATACGTAGAGGCGGCCACCTACGAGCAGTACTTC
once | TRBJ2-3 | TRBV7-2 | NA | CASSLGRTSTDTQYF | TGTGCCAGCAGCTTAGGCAGGACAAGCACAGATACGCAGTATTTT
NA | TRBJ2-2 | TRBV6-6 | TRBD1 | CASSSGGNTGELFF | TGTGCCAGCAGCTCAGGGGGCAACACCGGGGAGCTGTTTTTT
NA | TRBJ1-4 | TRBV5-5 | NA | CASSLDRFAEKLFF | TGTGCCAGCAGCTTGGACAGGTTCGCGGAAAAACTGTTTTTT
NA | TRBJ1-6 | TRBV4-1 | NA | CASSQDPSDGGLSSPLHF | TGCGCCAGCAGCCAAGATCCATCCGATGGAGGCCTAAGTTCACCCCTCCACTTT
NA | TRBJ2-3 | TRBV10-2 | TRBD2 | CASSIAGGPGDTQYF | TGCGCCAGCAGTATAGCGGGGGGGCCAGGAGATACGCAGTATTTT
NA | TRBJ2-3 | TRBV9 | TRBD2 | CASSESSGLADRDTQYF | TGTGCCAGCAGCGAGAGTTCGGGACTAGCGGACAGAGATACGCAGTATTTT
NA | TRBJ1-2 | TRBV5-1 | NA | CASSLEQGPIYGYTF | TGCGCCAGCAGCTTGGAGCAGGGACCCATCTATGGCTACACCTTC
NA | TRBJ1-1 | TRBV7-2 | NA | CASSLVTFDTEAFF | TGTGCCAGCAGCTTAGTCACTTTTGACACTGAAGCTTTCTTT
NA | TRBJ1-1 | TRBV6-1 | TRBD1 | CASSGATGEENTEAFF | TGTGCCAGCAGTGGAGCGACAGGGGAGGAGAACACTGAAGCTTTCTTT
NA | TRBJ2-5 | TRBV11-3 | NA | CASSFGDVGTQYF | TGTGCCAGCAGCTTCGGGGATGTTGGGACCCAGTACTTC
few | TRBJ2-1 | TRBV5-1 | TRBD2 | CASSLTSVDNEQFF | TGCGCCAGCAGCTTGACTAGCGTAGACAATGAGCAGTTCTTC
NA | TRBJ1-2 | TRBV5-7 | NA | CASSSKAGYYGYTF | TGTGCCAGCAGCTCGAAAGCAGGGTACTATGGCTACACCTTC
NA | TRBJ1-2 | TRBV6-1 | NA | CASSEWGREKNYGYTF | TGTGCCAGCAGTGAATGGGGCAGGGAAAAAAACTATGGCTACACCTTC
NA | TRBJ1-5 | TRBV9 | NA | CASSSGLYGNQPQHF | TGTGCCAGCAGCTCCGGACTTTATGGCAATCAGCCCCAGCATTTT
few | TRBJ2-3 | TRBV4-3 | NA | CASSQDGGIRTDTQYF | TGCGCCAGCAGCCAAGATGGGGGGATTCGTACAGATACGCAGTATTTT
NA | TRBJ2-5 | TRBV29-1 | NA | CSVPGDQRGTQYF | TGCAGCGTTCCAGGGGACCAAAGAGGGACCCAGTACTTC
once | TRBJ1-1 | TRBV25-1 | NA | CASSEYIGQREAFF | TGTGCCAGCAGTGAATATATTGGACAGCGTGAAGCTTTCTTT
NA | TRBJ2-5 | TRBV10-2 | NA | CASSAFPRTYPGETQYF | TGCGCCAGCAGTGCCTTCCCAAGGACGTACCCTGGGGAGACCCAGTACTTC
NA | TRBJ2-3 | TRBV13 | TRBD1 | CASSLGQGADTQYF | TGTGCCAGCAGCCTCGGACAGGGTGCAGATACGCAGTATTTT
NA | TRBJ2-7 | TRBV15 | TRBD1 | CATSRGNTGGKAHEQYF | TGTGCCACCAGCAGAGGGAACACAGGGGGCAAAGCCCACGAGCAGTACTTC
NA | TRBJ2-5 | TRBV5-1 | NA | CASSLVDYTWETQYF | TGCGCCAGCAGCTTGGTTGACTATACCTGGGAGACCCAGTACTTC
NA | TRBJ2-5 | TRBV6-1 | NA | CASTGLEETQYF | TGTGCCAGCACAGGGTTAGAGGAGACCCAGTACTTC
NA | TRBJ2-2 | TRBV9 | NA | CASSQDGTGELFF | TGTGCCAGCAGTCAAGACGGTACCGGGGAGCTGTTTTTT
NA | TRBJ1-1 | TRBV4-1 | NA | CASSQVSGDRTEAFF | TGCGCCAGCAGCCAAGTTTCGGGGGATAGGACTGAAGCTTTCTTT
NA | TRBJ1-5 | TRBV4-1 | TRBD1 | CASSQTLTGVLGPQHF | TGCGCCAGCAGCCAAACTTTGACAGGGGTCTTAGGGCCCCAGCATTTT